These 19 T cell receptor beta chains came from one sample sequenced in a study of CD8 T cells in Susac syndrome. Random hexamers were used to reverse transcribe an amount of 0.5 to 1 ug RNA. From the immunoSEQ multiplex PCR reads, TCRdb called clonotypes with MiXCR, one entry per CDR3 protein. Found here are about 150,000 distinct CDR3 sequences, nearly 97% of them singletons; the top ten hold about 0.15%. Material: CD8+ T cells from PBMCs. These receptors all stem from a human donor with multiple sclerosis.

This clonotype was counted a single time. The gene calls are TRBV9 and TRBJ2-1; D assignment may be TRBD1 or TRBD2 (6 bases each). The CDR3 has 16 residues. V shed 2 bases and J shed 0 bases, with 12 bases lying between them. The germline CDR1 and CDR2 sequences are SGDLS and YYNGEE. The CDR3 nucleotides read TGTGCCAGCAGCGTGTCGGGGGCCAGCTCCTACAATGAGCAGTTCTTC. Residues: CASSVSGASSYNEQFF.

The J gene is TRBJ2-1, the V gene TRBV30; 8 bases are a match to TRBD1. V lost 4 bases and J lost 7; bases outside the gene matches: 9. This CDR3 spans 14 amino acids. The germline CDR1 and CDR2 sequences are GTSNPN and SVGIG (reference sequence). The CDR3, as DNA: TGTGCCTGGAACGCAGGACAGGGTAGGAATGAGCAGTTCTTC. This translates into CAWNAGQGRNEQFF.

V usage is TRBV2 and J usage is TRBJ1-2; tentative D call: TRBD1 (6 bases). This CDR3 has 14 residues. The germline gives CDR1 SNHLY, CDR2 FYNNEI. Trimming shortened V by 3 bases and J by 5 bases, and 13 bases separated the two germline ends. Here the CDR3 reads CASSDLAGAYGYTF. CDR3 nucleotide sequence: TGTGCCAGCAGTGACTTGGCGGGGGCTTATGGCTACACCTTC.

The V and J genes are TRBV27 and TRBJ1-3; no reliable D call. V was trimmed by 0 bases and J by 0 bases, leaving 6 bases between them. CDR3 length equals 15 residues. Germline V lookup: CDR1 MNHEY, CDR2 SMNVEV (reference sequence). The CDR3 DNA reads TGTGCCAGCAGTTTATCACGAGGCTCTGGAAACACCATATATTTT. It codes for CASSLSRGSGNTIYF.

The V and J genes are TRBV30 and TRBJ2-7, with D perhaps matching TRBD1 or TRBD2 (5 bases each). CDR1 GTSNPN and CDR2 SVGIG come from the germline V gene (reference sequence). V lost 0 bases and J 5 bases, leaving 11 bases between the germline ends. The CDR3 is 13 amino acids. CDR3 coding DNA: TGTGCCTGGAGTGTATGGGGGTACGACGAGCAGTACTTC. Its protein product is CAWSVWGYDEQYF.

The genes are TRBV29-1 and TRBJ2-7, with D possibly matching TRBD1 (5 bases). CDR1 and CDR2 (germline): SQVTM, ANQGSEA. Trimming took 4 bases from V and 0 from J, leaving 7 bases between them. CDR3 length equals 12 residues. This CDR3 is CSVVDSSYEQYF. The CDR3 nucleotides are TGCAGCGTTGTAGACAGCTCCTACGAGCAGTACTTC.

This rearrangement joins TRBV20-1 to TRBJ2-2, with TRBD2 matching over 8 bases. Trimming cost V 6 bases and J 4 bases; bases outside gene matches: 13. The germline gives CDR1 DFQATT, CDR2 SNEGSKA (reference sequence). CDR3 length: 16 amino acids. The CDR3 DNA sequence: TGCAGTGCCAACCCCATTAGCGGGGCTCCCACCGGGGAGCTGTTTTTT. This sequence encodes CSANPISGAPTGELFF.

V is TRBV15 and J is TRBJ2-7; D gene unclear. Trimming removed 0 bases at V and 3 bases at J, with 9 bases between. The germline V gene has CDR1 LNHNV and CDR2 YYDKDF (reference sequence). The CDR3 consists of 14 residues. The CDR3 loop is CATSREIQLYEQYF. For the CDR3, the DNA is TGTGCCACCAGCAGAGAAATACAACTCTACGAGCAGTACTTC.

The V call is TRBV27, the J call TRBJ2-5; D is unresolved. Germline V lookup: CDR1 MNHEY, CDR2 SMNVEV (reference sequence). The CDR3 consists of 15 residues. Trimming took off 2 bases at V and 0 bases at J, with 10 bases between the two ends. CDR3 DNA: TGTGCCAGCAGTTTAGGGATCCAGTACCAAGAGACCCAGTACTTC. Amino acid sequence: CASSLGIQYQETQYF.

The V gene is TRBV4-1, the J gene TRBJ2-7; TRBD1 aligns across 10 bases. J was trimmed by 4 bases and V by 1 base; bases with no gene match: 4. Germline lookup yields CDR1 MGHRA and CDR2 YSYEKL. There are 15 residues in the CDR3. The DNA for the CDR3 is TGCGCCAGCAGCCAAGTCTGGGACAGGGGTTACGAGCAGTACTTC. Protein: CASSQVWDRGYEQYF.

The chain employs TRBV7-8 and TRBJ2-1; TRBD2 is a possible D gene (5 bases). Germline loops: CDR1 SGHVS, CDR2 FQNEAQ. CDR3 size: 11 residues. V dropped 8 bases and J dropped 9 bases, with 11 bases sitting between them. The CDR3 nucleotides are TGTGCCAGCGATTCGGGAACTGAGCAGTTCTTC. It codes for CASDSGTEQFF.

This rearrangement joins TRBV13 to TRBJ2-3; TRBD2 agrees at 8 bases. The J segment lost 4 bases and the V segment lost 5 bases, leaving 11 bases of the junction unmatched. The CDR3 consists of 16 residues. The germline CDR1 and CDR2 sequences are PRHDT and FYEKMQ (reference sequence). The CDR3 DNA is TGTGCCAGCAGCGATAGCGGCGGGGGGATGGCAGATACGCAGTATTTT. This gives the protein CASSDSGGGMADTQYF. Complete variable domain (other parts from reference TRBV13 and TRBJ2-3): AAGVIQSPRHLIKEKRETATLKCYPIPRHDTVYWYQQGPGQDPQFLISFYEKMQSDKGSIPDRFSAQQFSDYHSELNMSSLELGDSALYFCASSDSGGGMADTQYFGPGTRLTVL.

V and J are TRBV3-1 and TRBJ2-5; D is ambiguous. The CDR3 totals 14 residues. CDR1 is LGHDT, CDR2 YNNKEL, per germline (reference sequence). V was cut by 3 bases and J by 5 bases, with 13 bases left in between. This CDR3 is CASSQSEVRETQYF. Written as DNA, the CDR3 is TGTGCCAGCAGCCAGTCGGAAGTACGGGAGACCCAGTACTTC.

V is TRBV9 and J is TRBJ2-3; TRBD1 agrees at 8 bases. Germline CDR1 and CDR2: SGDLS and YYNGEE. The V and J ends lost 2 bases and 3 bases, in that order; junction bases with no gene match: 2. The CDR3 has 14 amino acids. In nucleotides, the CDR3 is TGTGCCAGCAGCGTCGACAGGGGTACAGATACGCAGTATTTT. Its translation: CASSVDRGTDTQYF.

This chain joins TRBV7-9 and TRBJ2-1; D may be TRBD2 (6 bases). Germline V CDR1 and CDR2: SEHNR, FQNEAQ (reference sequence). Trimming took 1 base from V and 7 from J, leaving 14 bases between them. The CDR3 is 15 residues long. The CDR3 loop is CASSLGGGVGNEQFF. The CDR3 DNA reads TGTGCCAGCAGCTTAGGTGGCGGGGTTGGAAATGAGCAGTTCTTC.

The chain joins TRBV12-3 or TRBV12-4 to TRBJ2-7, with D uncertain. The CDR3 has 13 amino acids. V lost 5 bases and J 3 bases, leaving 11 bases between the germline ends. The CDR3 loop reads CASSVDGIYEQYV. The CDR3 DNA reads as TGTGCCAGCAGTGTTGATGGGATCTACGAGCAGTACGTC.

In DNA, the CDR3 is TGTGCCAGCAGCGTAGGCCAGGGCTGGGGGGAGACCCAGTACTTC. Amino acids: CASSVGQGWGETQYF. The rearrangement links TRBV9 to TRBJ2-5; D assignment may be TRBD1 or TRBD2 (5 bases each). V was shortened by 0 bases and J by 5 bases, with 14 bases between the two germline ends. CDR1 SGDLS and CDR2 YYNGEE come from the germline V gene. The length of the CDR3 is 15 residues.

The rearrangement uses TRBV12-3 or TRBV12-4 and TRBJ1-1, with D maybe TRBD1 (6 bases). Between the trimmed V and J ends, which lost 5 bases and 4 bases, there was a span of 17 bases. This CDR3 is built from 15 residues. This chain's CDR3 is CASSRVRGLGTEAFF. CDR3 nucleotides: TGTGCCAGCAGTCGAGTCCGGGGGCTGGGCACTGAAGCTTTCTTT.

The chain joins TRBV12-5 to TRBJ2-7; D uncertain. The CDR3 runs 14 residues. Germline V gives CDR1 LGHNT, CDR2 FRNRAP. Between the trimmed V and J ends, which lost 0 bases and 1 base, there was a span of 7 bases. DNA of the CDR3: TGTGCTAGTGGTTTGGTACTGAATTCCTACGAGCAGTACTTC. This gives the protein CASGLVLNSYEQYF. Based on the CDR3 plus reference TRBV12-5 and TRBJ2-7, the full variable domain is DARVTQTPRHKVTEMGQEVTMRCQPILGHNTVFWYRQTMMQGLELLAYFRNRAPLDDSGMPKDRFSAEMPDATLATLKIQPSEPRDSAVYFCASGLVLNSYEQYFGPGTRLTVT.